A single sample is the source of the 6 T cell receptor beta chains below, sequenced in a study of blood T cell repertoires in COVID-19. Here immunoSEQ multiplex PCR was the method, and the copy in TCRdb shows in-frame clones only, minus some. The data contain around 120,000 clones, around 90% of them singletons. Sequencing was performed on peripheral blood. The receptors stem from a man over 45 with active COVID-19.

The chain carries TRBV5-5 and TRBJ2-7; TRBD2 is a possible D gene (6 bases). From germline, CDR1 is SGHKS and CDR2 YYEKEE (reference sequence). V lost 0 bases and J 1 base, leaving 11 bases between the germline ends. The CDR3 has 15 residues. The CDR3 region is CASSLAASASYEQYV. The CDR3 nucleotides are TGTGCCAGCAGCTTGGCGGCTAGCGCTTCCTACGAGCAGTACGTC.

The CDR3 coding sequence is TGTGCCAGCAGTGCAGACAGCCATAATTCACCCCTCCACTTT. Its protein product is CASSADSHNSPLHF. V is TRBV2 and J is TRBJ1-6; maybe TRBD1 (5 bases). CDR1 is SNHLY and CDR2 is FYNNEI in the germline V gene. This CDR3 comprises 14 residues. V was clipped by 4 bases and J by 5 bases, with 9 bases between them.

The J gene is TRBJ1-5, the V gene TRBV28, with D hard to call. V was cut by 4 bases and J by 7 bases, with 8 bases left in between. Looked up from germline, CDR1 is MDHEN and CDR2 is SYDVKM. The CDR3 loop spans 12 amino acids. The CDR3 here is CASSSNFQPQHF. The CDR3 DNA is TGTGCCAGCAGTTCTAATTTCCAGCCCCAGCATTTT.

DNA for the CDR3: TGTGCCAGCTCCACCAGGCCAGAGACCCAGTACTTC. Translation: CASSTRPETQYF. The chain combines TRBV5-6 with TRBJ2-5; D not resolved. The V gene lost 7 bases and the J gene lost 4 bases, with 11 bases spanning the gap. This CDR3 region has 12 residues. CDR1 and CDR2 from the germline V gene are SGHDT and YYEEEE.

This clone was detected only once. The chain recombines TRBV9 with TRBJ2-5; D might be TRBD2 (6 bases). Trimming shortened V by 3 bases and J by 5 bases, and 20 bases separated the two germline ends. This CDR3 has 16 residues. Germline CDR1 is SGDLS and CDR2 is YYNGEE. In DNA, the CDR3 is TGTGCCAGCAGCGACCCTAGTAGGGGACGGGGGGAGACCCAGTACTTC. Amino acid sequence: CASSDPSRGRGETQYF.

The CDR3 spells CASSLGQGRDNEQFF. The CDR3 DNA follows: TGTGCCAGCTCCCTTGGACAGGGAAGGGACAATGAGCAGTTCTTC. The rearrangement links TRBV18 to TRBJ2-1; 8 positions match TRBD1. This CDR3 contains 15 residues. The trim removed 6 bases at V and 5 bases at J, leaving 9 bases unmatched. Germline values: CDR1 KGHSH, CDR2 LQKENI.